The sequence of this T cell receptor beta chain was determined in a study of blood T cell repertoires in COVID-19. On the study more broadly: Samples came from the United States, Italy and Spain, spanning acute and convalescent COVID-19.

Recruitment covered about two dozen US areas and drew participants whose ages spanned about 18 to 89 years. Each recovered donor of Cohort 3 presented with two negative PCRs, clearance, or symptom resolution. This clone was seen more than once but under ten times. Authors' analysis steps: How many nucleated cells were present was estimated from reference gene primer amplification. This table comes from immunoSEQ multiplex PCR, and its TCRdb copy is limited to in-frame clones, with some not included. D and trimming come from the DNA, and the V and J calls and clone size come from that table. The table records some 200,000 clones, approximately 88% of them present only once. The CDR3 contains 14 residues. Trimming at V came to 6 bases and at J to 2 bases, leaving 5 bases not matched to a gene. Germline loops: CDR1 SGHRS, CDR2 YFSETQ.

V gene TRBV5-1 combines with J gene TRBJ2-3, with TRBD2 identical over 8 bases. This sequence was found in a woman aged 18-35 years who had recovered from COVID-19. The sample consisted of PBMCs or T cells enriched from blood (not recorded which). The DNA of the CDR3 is TGCGCCAGCAAAGCGGGGGCCTACACAGATACGCAGTATTTT. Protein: CASKAGAYTDTQYF.